This TCR beta chain was sequenced for a study of control samples from healthy donors and cancer patients (TCRdb year 2020). This clone was picked up a small number of times. Its antigen is unknown. One base away there is no much larger clone; base qualities are not given. The library was produced with the immunoSEQ multiplex PCR assay. The table comes from immuneACCESS by way of TCRdb, which keeps in-frame sequences with V and J called. Part of the clones is missing from these tables; in studies checked, under half for an unresolved V gene and the rest for unknown reasons. The sample has almost 85,000 clones on record, 84% of them singletons. The top ten hold 9.5% to 13% of the sample. Sequenced: PBMCs. The TCR originated in a man between 60 and 75 years old with head and neck cancer.

The nucleotides are TGTGCCTGTAGCGGGAGTGAGACCCAGTACTTC. Protein translation: CACSGSETQYF. The rearranged segments are TRBV30 and TRBJ2-5; 9 central nucleotides agree with TRBD2. Reading from cysteine to phenylalanine, the CDR3 counts 11 amino acids. CDR3 DNA only is kept here, 33 bases in frame from base 1. Trimming leaves V shorter by 6 bases and J shorter by 5 bases, with the junction holding 1 base beyond the gene matches. CDR1 and CDR2 (GTSNPN, SVGIG) derive from the germline V gene (reference sequence).